One and the same sample provided the 2 T cell receptor beta chains below, sequenced in a study of blood T cell repertoires in COVID-19. Assay: immunoSEQ multiplex PCR; the TCRdb copy retains only in-frame clones and omits some. There are some 130,000 clones in the sample; less than 80% occur only once, and 3.5% to 4.5% lies in the top ten. Sequencing was performed on peripheral blood. The receptors stem from a man in his sixties with acute or convalescent COVID-19.

J is TRBJ1-1 and V is TRBV5-5; 9 bases align to TRBD1. The length of the CDR3 is 17 residues. After removal of 4 bases from V and 5 bases from J, the junction contained 15 bases not matched to a gene. Germline loops: CDR1 SGHKS, CDR2 YYEKEE (reference sequence). This CDR3 is CASSRTGAGTVGTEAFF. The CDR3 DNA follows: TGTGCCAGCAGCCGGACAGGGGCTGGGACCGTAGGGACTGAAGCTTTCTTT.

This sequence joins TRBV28 and TRBJ2-5; 11 nucleotides agree with TRBD2. The germline gives CDR1 MDHEN, CDR2 SYDVKM. Unmatched junction bases numbered 4, after V lost 2 bases and J lost 5 bases. The CDR3 extends over 15 amino acids. DNA of the CDR3: TGTGCCAGCAGTTTAATAGCGGGAGGGGGGGAGACCCAGTACTTC. Encoded protein: CASSLIAGGGETQYF.